This T cell receptor beta chain stems from a study of glioma-infiltrating T cells. Amplification of TCR alpha and beta CDR3 regions from RNA used iRepertoire nested multiplex PCR. Each CDR3 protein is one row after TCRdb ran MiXCR on the multiplex PCR reads. The table includes 150,000 to 200,000 distinct CDR3 sequences, more than 25% detected once. Germline V gene sequence: CDR1 MDHEN, CDR2 SYDVKM. With V trimmed by 3 bases and J by 4 bases, 8 bases remained unmatched. CDR3 length equals 16 residues. This clonotype was seen ten or more times. This sequence was found in a human donor with low-grade glioma or glioblastoma, undergoing nonglioma brain surgery, or in good health (not recorded which). What was sequenced was glioma tissue, nonneoplastic brain tissue, or PBMCs (not recorded which). This rearrangement joins TRBV28 to TRBJ2-3; 9 bases line up with TRBD2. The CDR3 nucleotides read TGTGCCAGCAGTTTGGGAGCTAGCGGGATCGCAGATACGCAGTATTTT. Protein sequence: CASSLGASGIADTQYF.